The 2 T cell receptor beta chains in this list originate from one sample, sequenced in a study of T cell repertoires in cytomegalovirus infection. TCRdb reprocessed the reads with MiXCR, giving one entry per CDR3 protein. The sample holds roughly 300,000 distinct CDR3 sequences, roughly 9.5% seen once. Sample: PBMCs. The origin of the receptors is a human donor in good health (CMV status not recorded). Some clones in this sample may be carry-over from other donors' samples.

V usage is TRBV4-3 and J usage is TRBJ1-2; 7 nucleotides agree with TRBD1. The CDR3 loop spans 16 amino acids. CDR1 is LGHNA and CDR2 is YSLEER in the germline V gene. V lost 4 bases to trimming and J lost 6 bases; unmatched junction nucleotides: 14. The CDR3 sequence is CASSRSQGFRGDGYTF. CDR3 coding DNA: TGCGCCAGCAGCCGGTCACAGGGGTTCAGGGGGGATGGCTACACCTTC.

In this sample, this clonotype turned up a few times. The genes are TRBV2 and TRBJ2-5; 8 bases match TRBD1. The CDR3 loop spans 17 amino acids. Per germline, CDR1 SNHLY and CDR2 FYNNEI. V lost 3 bases to trimming and J lost 4 bases; unmatched junction nucleotides: 13. CDR3 loop: CASSDVKDRVVGETQYF. CDR3 DNA sequence: TGTGCCAGCAGTGACGTGAAGGACAGGGTAGTTGGAGAGACCCAGTACTTC. Full variable domain (outside the CDR3, taken from reference TRBV2 and TRBJ2-5): EPEVTQTPSHQVTQMGQEVILRCVPISNHLYFYWYRQILGQKVEFLVSFYNNEISEKSEIFDDQFSVERPDGSNFTLKIRSTKLEDSAMYFCASSDVKDRVVGETQYFGPGTRLLVL.